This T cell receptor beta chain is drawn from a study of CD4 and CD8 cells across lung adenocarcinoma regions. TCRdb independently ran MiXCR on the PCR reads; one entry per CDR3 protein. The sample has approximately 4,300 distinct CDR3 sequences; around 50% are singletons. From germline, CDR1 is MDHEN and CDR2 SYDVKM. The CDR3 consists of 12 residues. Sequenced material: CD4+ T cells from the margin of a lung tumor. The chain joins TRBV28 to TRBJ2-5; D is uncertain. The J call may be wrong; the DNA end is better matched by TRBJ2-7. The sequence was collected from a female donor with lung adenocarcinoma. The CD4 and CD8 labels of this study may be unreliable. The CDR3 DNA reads TGTGCCAGCCACACCGTTACCTACGAGCAGTACTTC. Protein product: CASHTVTYEQYF.